This T cell receptor (beta chain) derives from a study of neoadjuvant anti-PD-1 for oral cavity cancer. General observations from the study: Post-treatment tumors with larger preexisting clones showed more shrinkage.

Turning to this clone: What it binds is unknown.

Survey sequencing of tumors mostly used roughly 4.8 ug DNA, two replicates. The data were produced by immunoSEQ multiplex PCR, yet TCRdb's version contains in-frame clones alone and is incomplete. Of 7,000 to 7,500 clones in the sample, about 46% were seen once. The length of the CDR3 is 12 residues. CDR1 is SQVTM and CDR2 is ANQGSEA in the germline V gene. Trimming removed 4 bases at V and 3 bases at J, with 7 bases between. The sequencing here drew on tumor tissue, taken before nivolumab (anti-PD-1) treatment. The rearrangement uses TRBV29-1 and TRBJ1-3; no firm D call. This TCR was sampled from a person aged 40 to 85 with oral cavity squamous cell carcinoma. CDR3 residues: CSVAGSGNTIYF. CDR3 in DNA: TGCAGCGTTGCGGGGAGTGGAAACACCATATATTTT.